This T cell receptor beta chain comes out of a study of low-dose radiotherapy and immunotherapy resistance in tumors. As for time point: before trial treatment. Priming of first-strand cDNA relied on TRAV- and TRBV-specific primers (covering alpha and beta chains). TCRs were put through roughly 20 PCR cycles of amplification with Phusion. A constant-region primer and the V-primer adapter served as the primer pair. One entry per CDR3 protein results from TCRdb running MiXCR on the reads. The repertoire holds under 90,000 distinct CDR3 sequences, with over 15% as singletons. V gave up 3 bases and J gave up 5 bases, with 5 bases separating them. This CDR3 is built from 13 residues.

The genes are TRBV12-3 or TRBV12-4 and TRBJ1-6, with D hard to call. This clonotype originated in a male donor with prostate cancer. The source was PBMCs, collected before treatment. CDR3 amino acids: CASSFEDNSPLHF. The CDR3 coding sequence is TGTGCCAGCAGTTTCGAGGATAATTCACCCCTCCACTTT.